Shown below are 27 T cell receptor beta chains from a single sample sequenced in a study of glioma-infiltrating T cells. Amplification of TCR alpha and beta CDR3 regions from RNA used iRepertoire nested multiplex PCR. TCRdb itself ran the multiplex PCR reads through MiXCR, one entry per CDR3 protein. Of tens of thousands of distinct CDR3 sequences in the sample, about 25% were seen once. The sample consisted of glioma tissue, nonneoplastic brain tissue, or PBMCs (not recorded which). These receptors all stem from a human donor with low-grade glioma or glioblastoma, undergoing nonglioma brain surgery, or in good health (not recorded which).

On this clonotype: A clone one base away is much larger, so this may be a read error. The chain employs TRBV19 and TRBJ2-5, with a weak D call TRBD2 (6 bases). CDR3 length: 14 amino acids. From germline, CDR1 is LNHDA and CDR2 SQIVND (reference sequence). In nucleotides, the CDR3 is TGTGCCAGTAGTATTGACGGGAGTACAGAGACCAAGTACTTC. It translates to CASSIDGSTETKYF.

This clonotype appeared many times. This CDR3 is CASSPGGPALETQYF. The CDR3 nucleotides are TGTGCCAGCAGCCCAGGGGGACCAGCTTTGGAGACCCAGTACTTC. The chain employs TRBV7-2 and TRBJ2-5; 7 bases are shared with TRBD1. Germline loops: CDR1 SGHTA, CDR2 FQGNSA. V lost 5 bases and J lost 5; bases outside the gene matches: 11. The CDR3 length is 15 residues.

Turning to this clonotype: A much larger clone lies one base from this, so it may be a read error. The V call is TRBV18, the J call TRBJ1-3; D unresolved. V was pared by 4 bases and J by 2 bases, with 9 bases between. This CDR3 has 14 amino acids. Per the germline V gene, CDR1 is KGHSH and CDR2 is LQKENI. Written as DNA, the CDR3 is TGTGCCAGCTCACACGACATGGCTGGAAACACCATATATTTT. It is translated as CASSHDMAGNTIYF.

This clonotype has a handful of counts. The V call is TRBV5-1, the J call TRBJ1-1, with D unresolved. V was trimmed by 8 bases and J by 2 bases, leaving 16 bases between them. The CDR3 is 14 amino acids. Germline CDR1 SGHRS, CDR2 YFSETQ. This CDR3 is CARALGRPNTEAFF. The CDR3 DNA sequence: TGCGCCAGAGCCCTTGGACGGCCCAACACTGAAGCTTTCTTT.

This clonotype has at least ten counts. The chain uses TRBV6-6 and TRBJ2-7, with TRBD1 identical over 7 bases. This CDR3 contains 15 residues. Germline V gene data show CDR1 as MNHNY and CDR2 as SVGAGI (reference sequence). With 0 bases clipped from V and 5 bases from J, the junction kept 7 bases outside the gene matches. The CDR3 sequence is CASSYSADRYDEQYF. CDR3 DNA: TGTGCCAGCAGTTACTCAGCGGACAGGTACGACGAGCAGTACTTC.

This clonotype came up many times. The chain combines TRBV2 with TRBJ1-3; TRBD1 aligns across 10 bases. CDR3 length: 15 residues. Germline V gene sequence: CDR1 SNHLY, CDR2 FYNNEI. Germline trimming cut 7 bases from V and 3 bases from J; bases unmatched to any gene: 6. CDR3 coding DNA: TGTGCCAGCACCGAGACAGGGGGCGGTGGAAACACCATATATTTT. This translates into CASTETGGGGNTIYF.

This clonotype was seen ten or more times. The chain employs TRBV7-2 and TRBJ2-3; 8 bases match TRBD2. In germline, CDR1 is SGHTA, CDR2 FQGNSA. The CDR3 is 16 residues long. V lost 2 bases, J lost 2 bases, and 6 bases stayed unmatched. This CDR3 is CASSLFGSGTTDTQYF. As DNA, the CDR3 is TGTGCCAGCAGCTTATTCGGTAGCGGGACCACAGATACGCAGTATTTT.

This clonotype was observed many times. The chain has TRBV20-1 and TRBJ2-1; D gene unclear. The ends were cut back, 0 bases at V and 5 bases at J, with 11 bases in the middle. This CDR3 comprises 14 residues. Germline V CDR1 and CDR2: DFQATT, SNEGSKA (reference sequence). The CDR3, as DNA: TGCAGTGCTAGAGATGAGGCCAGAGACAATGAGCAGTTCTTC. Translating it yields CSARDEARDNEQFF.

The CDR3 region is CSARRRERSLTDTQYF. In DNA form, the CDR3 reads TGCAGTGCTAGAAGAAGGGAGCGAAGTTTGACAGATACGCAGTATTTT. The V and J genes are TRBV20-1 and TRBJ2-3; possible D gene TRBD2, 5 bases. This CDR3 region has 16 residues. Trimming removed 2 bases from V and 3 bases from J, with 18 bases in between. Germline assignment: CDR1 DFQATT and CDR2 SNEGSKA (reference sequence).

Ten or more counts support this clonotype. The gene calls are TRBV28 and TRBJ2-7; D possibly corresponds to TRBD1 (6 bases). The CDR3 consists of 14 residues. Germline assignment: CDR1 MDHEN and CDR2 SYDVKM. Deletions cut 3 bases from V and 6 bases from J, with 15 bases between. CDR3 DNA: TGTGCCAGCAGTTTGGTTCAAGGGGGACGCGAGCAGTACTTC. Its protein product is CASSLVQGGREQYF.

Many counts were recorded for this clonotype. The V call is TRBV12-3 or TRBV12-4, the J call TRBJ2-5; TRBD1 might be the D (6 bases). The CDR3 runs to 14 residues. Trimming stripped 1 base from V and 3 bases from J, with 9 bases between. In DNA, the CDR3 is TGTGCCAGCAGTTTAGGAGAGGGGGAAGAGACCCAGTACTTC. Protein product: CASSLGEGEETQYF.

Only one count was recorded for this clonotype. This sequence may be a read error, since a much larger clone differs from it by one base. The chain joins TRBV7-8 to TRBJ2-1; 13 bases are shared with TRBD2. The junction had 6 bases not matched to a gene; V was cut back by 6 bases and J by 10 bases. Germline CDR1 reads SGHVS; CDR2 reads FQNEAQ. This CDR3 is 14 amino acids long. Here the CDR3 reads CASRRTSGSHEQFF. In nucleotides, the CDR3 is TGTGCCAGCAGGCGGACTAGCGGGAGCCACGAGCAGTTCTTC.

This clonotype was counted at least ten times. In DNA form, the CDR3 reads TGCAGTGCTCAAAGGGTTTCCATGAACACTGAAGCTTTCTTT. This codes for CSAQRVSMNTEAFF. The chain uses TRBV20-1 and TRBJ1-1; D uncertain. The CDR3 runs to 14 residues. Trimming took off 5 bases at V and 0 bases at J, with 13 bases between the two ends. CDR1 and CDR2 (germline): DFQATT, SNEGSKA (reference sequence).

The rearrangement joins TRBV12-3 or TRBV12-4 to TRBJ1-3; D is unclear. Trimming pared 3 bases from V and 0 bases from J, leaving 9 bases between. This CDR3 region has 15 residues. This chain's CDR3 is CASSLSANSGNTIYF. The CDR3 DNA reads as TGTGCCAGCAGTTTGTCGGCCAACTCTGGAAACACCATATATTTT.

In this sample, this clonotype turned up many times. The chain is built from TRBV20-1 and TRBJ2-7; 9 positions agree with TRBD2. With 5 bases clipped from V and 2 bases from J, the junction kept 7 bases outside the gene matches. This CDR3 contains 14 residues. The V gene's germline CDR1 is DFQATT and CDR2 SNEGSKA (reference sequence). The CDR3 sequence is CSAGSGSPPYEQYF. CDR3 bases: TGCAGTGCTGGTAGCGGGAGCCCTCCCTACGAGCAGTACTTC.

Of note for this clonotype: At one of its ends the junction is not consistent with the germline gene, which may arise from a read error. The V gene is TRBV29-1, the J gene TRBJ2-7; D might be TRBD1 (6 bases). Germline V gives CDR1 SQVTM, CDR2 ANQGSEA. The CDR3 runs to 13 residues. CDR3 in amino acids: CSVEEGGRGELYF. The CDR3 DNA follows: TGCAGCGTTGAAGAGGGTGGCAGGGGCGAGCTGTACTTC.

DNA of the CDR3: TGTGCCAGCAGCTTGGGCCTAGACAATGAGCAGTTCTTC. Its translation is CASSLGLDNEQFF. The chain employs TRBV11-3 and TRBJ2-1; D is unclear. Trimming took off 3 bases at V and 5 bases at J, with 8 bases between the two ends. Germline CDR1 SGHNT, CDR2 YENEEA. CDR3 length equals 13 residues.

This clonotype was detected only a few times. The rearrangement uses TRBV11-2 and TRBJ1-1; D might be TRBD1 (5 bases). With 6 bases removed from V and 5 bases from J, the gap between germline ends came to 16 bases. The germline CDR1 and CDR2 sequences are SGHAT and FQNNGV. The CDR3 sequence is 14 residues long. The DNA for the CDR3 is TGTGCCAGCAGTCTACTGGGGGTCGGTACTGAAGCTTTCTTT. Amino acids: CASSLLGVGTEAFF.

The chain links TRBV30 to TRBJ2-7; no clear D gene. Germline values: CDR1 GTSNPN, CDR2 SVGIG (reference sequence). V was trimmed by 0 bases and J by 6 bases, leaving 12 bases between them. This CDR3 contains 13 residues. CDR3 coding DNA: TGTGCCTGGAGTGTACTTCCCTTGTCCGAGCAGTACTTC. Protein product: CAWSVLPLSEQYF.

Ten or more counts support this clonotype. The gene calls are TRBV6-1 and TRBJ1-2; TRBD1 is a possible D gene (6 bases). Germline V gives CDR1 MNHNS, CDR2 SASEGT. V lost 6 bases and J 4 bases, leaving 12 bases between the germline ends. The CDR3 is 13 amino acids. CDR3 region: CASREDSTYGYTF. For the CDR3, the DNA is TGTGCCAGCAGGGAGGACAGTACCTATGGCTACACCTTC.

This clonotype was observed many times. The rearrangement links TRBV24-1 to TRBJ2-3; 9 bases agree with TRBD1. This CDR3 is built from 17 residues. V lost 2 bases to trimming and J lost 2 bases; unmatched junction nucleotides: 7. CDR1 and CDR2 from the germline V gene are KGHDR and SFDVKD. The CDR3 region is CATSDSGTGTNTDTQYF. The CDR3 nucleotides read TGTGCCACCAGTGATTCCGGGACAGGGACCAACACAGATACGCAGTATTTT.

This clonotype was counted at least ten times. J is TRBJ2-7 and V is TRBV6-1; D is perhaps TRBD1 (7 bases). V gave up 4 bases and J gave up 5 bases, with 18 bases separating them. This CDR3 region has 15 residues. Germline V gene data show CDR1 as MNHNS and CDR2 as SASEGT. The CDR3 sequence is CASSGPRGGQDEQYF. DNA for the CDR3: TGTGCCAGCAGTGGGCCGCGGGGAGGACAGGACGAGCAGTACTTC.

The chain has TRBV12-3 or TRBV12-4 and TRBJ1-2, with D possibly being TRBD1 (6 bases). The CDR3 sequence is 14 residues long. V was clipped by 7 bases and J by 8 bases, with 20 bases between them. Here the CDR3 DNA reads TGTGCCAGCACCTTAGGGGCAGGGGTAGGGGGCTACACCTTC. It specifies CASTLGAGVGGYTF.

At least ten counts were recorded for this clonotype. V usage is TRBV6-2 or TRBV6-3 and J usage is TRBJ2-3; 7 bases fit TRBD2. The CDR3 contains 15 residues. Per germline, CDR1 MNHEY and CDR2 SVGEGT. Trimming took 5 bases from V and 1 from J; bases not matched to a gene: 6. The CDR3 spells CASSPLAEGTDTQYF. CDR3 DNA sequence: TGTGCCAGCAGTCCGCTAGCGGAGGGCACAGATACGCAGTATTTT.

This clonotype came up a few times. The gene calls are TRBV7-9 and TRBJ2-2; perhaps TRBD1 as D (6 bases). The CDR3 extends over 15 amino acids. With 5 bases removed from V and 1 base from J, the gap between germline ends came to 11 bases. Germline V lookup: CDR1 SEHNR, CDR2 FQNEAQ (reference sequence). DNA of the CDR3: TGTGCCAGCAGCCCGGGACACCTGAACACCGGGGAGCTGTTTTTT. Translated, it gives CASSPGHLNTGELFF.

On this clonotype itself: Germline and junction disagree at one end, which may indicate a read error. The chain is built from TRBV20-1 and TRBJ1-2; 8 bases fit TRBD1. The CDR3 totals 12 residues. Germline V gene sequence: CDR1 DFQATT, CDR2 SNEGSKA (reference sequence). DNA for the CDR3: TGCAGTGACCCCGACAGGGGTGGAGGCTGCACCTTC. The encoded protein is CSDPDRGGGCTF.

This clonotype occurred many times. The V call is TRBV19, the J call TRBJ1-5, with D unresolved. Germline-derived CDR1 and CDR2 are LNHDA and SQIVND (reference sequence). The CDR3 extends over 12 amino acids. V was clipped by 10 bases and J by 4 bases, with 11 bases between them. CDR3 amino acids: CATGAGNQPQHF. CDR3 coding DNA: TGTGCCACCGGCGCGGGTAATCAGCCCCAGCATTTT.